This T cell receptor beta chain was recovered during a study of shared clonotypes between healthy human individuals. Of note for this clone: A read error is the likely source, as a far larger clone sits one nucleotide away.

Replicate PCRs for sorted subsets used 200 to 250 ng DNA; this equaled 25,000 to 35,000 T cell genomes. The assay was immunoSEQ multiplex PCR, and TCRdb's table has in-frame clones only and misses some. The data contain over a million clones, about 84% of them singletons. This CDR3 spans 13 amino acids. Trimming shortened V by 7 bases and J by 0 bases, and 4 bases separated the two germline ends. Germline V gene sequence: CDR1 MDHEN, CDR2 SYDVKM. The V call is TRBV28, the J call TRBJ2-6; no definite D call. Sequenced: memory CD4+ T cells from PBMCs. Stated subset: CD45RA-negative fraction. This sequence originates from a man aged 18 to 30 in good health. Some clones in this sample may be carry-over from other donors' samples. The CDR3 reads CASKRSGANVLTF. DNA of the CDR3: TGTGCCAGCAAGCGCTCTGGGGCCAACGTCCTGACTTTC. Supplemented by reference TRBV28 and TRBJ2-6, the full variable domain reads DVKVTQSSRYLVKRTGEKVFLECVQDMDHENMFWYRQDPGLGLRLIYFSYDVKMKEKGDIPEGYSVSREKKERFSLILESASTNQTSMYLCASKRSGANVLTFGAGSRLTVL.